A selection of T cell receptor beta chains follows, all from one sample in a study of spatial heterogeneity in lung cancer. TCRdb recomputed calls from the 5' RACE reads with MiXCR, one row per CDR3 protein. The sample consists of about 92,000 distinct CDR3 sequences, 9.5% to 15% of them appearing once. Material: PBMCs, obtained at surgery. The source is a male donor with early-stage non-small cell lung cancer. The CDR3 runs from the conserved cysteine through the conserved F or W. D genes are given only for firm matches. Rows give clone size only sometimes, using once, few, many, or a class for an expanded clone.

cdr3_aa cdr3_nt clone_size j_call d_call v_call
CASSQDFGWGFTDTQYF TGTGCCAGCAGCCAAGATTTCGGTTGGGGGTTCACAGATACGCAGTATTTT . TRBJ2-3 . TRBV14
CSVFGSAETQYF TGCAGCGTTTTCGGAAGCGCGGAGACCCAGTACTTC few TRBJ2-5 . TRBV29-1
CASSQAGALRTNTEAFF TGTGCCAGCAGCCAAGCAGGGGCCCTTAGGACGAACACTGAAGCTTTCTTT many TRBJ1-1 . TRBV4-2
CASSETLLGGFTGELFF TGTGCCAGCAGCGAGACACTGCTAGGGGGATTCACCGGGGAGCTGTTTTTT . TRBJ2-2 . TRBV7-2
CASSMVSNQPQHF TGTGCCAGTAGTATGGTAAGCAATCAGCCCCAGCATTTT . TRBJ1-5 . TRBV19
CASSGTLDNDEQFF TGTGCCAGCAGTGGCACACTAGATAACGATGAGCAGTTCTTC once TRBJ2-1 . TRBV24-1
CASRSGQGTSTDTQYF TGTGCCAGCAGATCTGGACAGGGGACTAGCACAGATACGCAGTATTTT . TRBJ2-3 TRBD1 TRBV5-4
CSAETGTFATNEKLFF TGCAGTGCTGAAACAGGGACTTTTGCAACTAATGAAAAACTGTTTTTT . TRBJ1-4 . TRBV20-1
CATSESRARSTQYF TGTGCCACCAGTGAAAGCCGTGCACGAAGCACGCAGTATTTT few TRBJ2-3 . TRBV24-1
CASSLTGTGGLGTQYF TGTGCCAGCAGCCTCACCGGGACAGGGGGTTTGGGTACGCAGTATTTT few TRBJ2-3 TRBD1 TRBV25-1
CASSWQGPTDTQYF TGCGCCAGCAGTTGGCAGGGGCCCACAGATACGCAGTATTTT many TRBJ2-3 . TRBV5-1
CASSLEGTTLYEQYF TGTGCCAGCAGCTTAGAAGGGACTACACTATACGAGCAGTACTTC few TRBJ2-7 TRBD2 TRBV7-2
CSARAGSVNTEAFF TGCAGTGCTAGGGCTGGTTCGGTGAACACTGAAGCTTTCTTT few TRBJ1-1 . TRBV20-1
CASSKANTETQYF TGTGCCAGCAGCAAAGCAAATACGGAGACCCAGTACTTC few TRBJ2-5 . TRBV21-1
CASSFYDRNNEKLFF TGTGCCAGCAGCTTTTATGACAGAAATAATGAAAAACTGTTTTTT . TRBJ1-4 . TRBV7-9
CASSIQAQQETQYF TGTGCCAGTAGTATACAGGCACAGCAAGAGACCCAGTACTTC . TRBJ2-5 . TRBV19
CATSREIQYSNQPQHF TGTGCCACCAGCAGAGAAATCCAGTATAGCAATCAGCCCCAGCATTTT . TRBJ1-5 . TRBV15
CASSQDPTGARETQYF TGCGCCAGCAGCCAAGACCCAACGGGGGCTCGGGAGACCCAGTACTTC . TRBJ2-5 . TRBV4-3
CSVEASRNTGELFF TGCAGCGTTGAAGCTAGCAGAAACACCGGGGAGCTGTTTTTT . TRBJ2-2 . TRBV29-1
CASSVTGSETDTQYF TGTGCCAGCAGCGTGACAGGGTCTGAGACAGATACGCAGTATTTT . TRBJ2-3 TRBD1 TRBV6-4
CASSRGQGNYGYTF TGCGCCAGCAGTCGGGGACAGGGTAACTATGGCTACACCTTC . TRBJ1-2 TRBD1 TRBV5-1
CASSPGQGLYYEQYF TGTGCCAGCTCACCGGGGCAGGGGCTATACTACGAGCAGTACTTC . TRBJ2-7 . TRBV18
CASSLSGTGFGYTF TGTGCCAGCAGCTTATCCGGGACAGGGTTTGGCTACACCTTC . TRBJ1-2 TRBD1 TRBV7-2
CASSQDTDTQYF TGCGCCAGCAGCCAAGATACCGATACGCAGTATTTT many TRBJ2-3 . TRBV4-1
CAIWRGSPDTQYF TGTGCCATATGGCGGGGAAGCCCAGATACGCAGTATTTT many TRBJ2-3 . TRBV6-9
CASRPGTSGYNEQFF TGTGCCAGCAGACCCGGGACTAGCGGCTACAATGAGCAGTTCTTC . TRBJ2-1 TRBD2 TRBV7-2
CASSPRGSRAANEKLFF TGTGCCAGCTCACCACGTGGCTCGAGGGCGGCTAATGAAAAACTGTTTTTT . TRBJ1-4 . TRBV18
CASSQTSWSTDTQYF TGTGCCAGCAGCCAAACTAGCTGGAGCACAGATACGCAGTATTTT . TRBJ2-3 . TRBV7-9
CASNLLAGSTDTQYF TGTGCCAGCAACCTACTAGCGGGAAGCACAGATACGCAGTATTTT . TRBJ2-3 TRBD2 TRBV12-3/TRBV12-4
CAGGSTANSGANVLTF TGTGCCGGGGGGTCGACAGCAAACTCTGGGGCCAACGTCCTGACTTTC . TRBJ2-6 . TRBV12-3/TRBV12-4
CASSLRQGSSEQYF TGTGCCAGCAGTTTACGGCAGGGCAGTTCCGAGCAGTACTTC few TRBJ2-7 . TRBV12-3/TRBV12-4
CASSWTGSGGVNTEAFF TGTGCCAGCAGTTGGACAGGGAGCGGAGGAGTGAACACTGAAGCTTTCTTT . TRBJ1-1 TRBD1 TRBV12-3/TRBV12-4
CAWIPRLAGVTDTQYF TGTGCCTGGATTCCGAGGCTAGCGGGCGTCACAGATACGCAGTATTTT . TRBJ2-3 TRBD2 TRBV30
CASSLSSGGRDTQYF TGTGCCAGCAGTTTGAGTAGCGGGGGGAGAGATACGCAGTATTTT few TRBJ2-3 TRBD2 TRBV28
CASSRALREQFF TGTGCCAGCAGCCGTGCTCTTCGAGAGCAGTTCTTC few TRBJ2-1 . TRBV3-1
CASSFGVGNQPQHF TGTGCCAGCAGTTTCGGCGTAGGCAATCAGCCCCAGCATTTT . TRBJ1-5 . TRBV28
CSARDGGRGTDTQYF TGCAGTGCTAGAGATGGGGGCAGGGGAACAGATACGCAGTATTTT many TRBJ2-3 . TRBV20-1
CASSFRGTSTDTQYF TGTGCCAGCAGCTTTCGCGGGACTAGCACAGATACGCAGTATTTT . TRBJ2-3 . TRBV11-2
CASSPRQIKDAEAFF TGTGCCAGCTCTCCACGACAGATCAAGGACGCTGAAGCTTTCTTT . TRBJ1-1 . TRBV18
CASSLENQPQHF TGTGCCAGCAGCCTGGAAAATCAGCCCCAGCATTTT few TRBJ1-5 . TRBV7-2
CASSETNYNEQFF TGTGCCAGCAGTGAGACTAACTACAATGAGCAGTTCTTC many TRBJ2-1 . TRBV28
CASSFWGNTGELFF TGTGCCAGCAGTTTCTGGGGGAACACCGGGGAGCTGTTTTTT . TRBJ2-2 . TRBV12-3/TRBV12-4
CATSRFSPSTDTQYF TGTGCCACCAGCAGATTTTCTCCTAGCACAGATACGCAGTATTTT many TRBJ2-3 . TRBV15
CASSFDRGVDTQYF TGCGCCAGCAGCTTCGACAGGGGCGTAGATACGCAGTATTTT few TRBJ2-3 TRBD1 TRBV5-1
CASSLRGDEKLFF TGTGCCAGCAGTCTCAGGGGGGATGAAAAACTGTTTTTT . TRBJ1-4 TRBD1 TRBV6-6
CASSLGGEISSYEQYF TGTGCCAGCAGTTTAGGGGGCGAGATTAGCTCCTACGAGCAGTACTTC many TRBJ2-7 . TRBV28
CASSIVQFNEQFF TGTGCCAGTAGTATAGTACAGTTTAATGAGCAGTTCTTC few TRBJ2-1 . TRBV19
CASSILAGAFNEQFF TGTGCCAGCAGCATACTAGCGGGTGCTTTTAATGAGCAGTTCTTC . TRBJ2-1 TRBD2 TRBV7-3
CASSLESGTGELFF TGTGCCAGCAGCTTAGAGAGTGGCACAGGGGAGCTGTTTTTT . TRBJ2-2 . TRBV7-2
CASTPQGATEAFF TGTGCCAGCACCCCCCAGGGGGCAACTGAAGCTTTCTTT few TRBJ1-1 TRBD1 TRBV5-6
CASSLNRASGEAFF TGTGCCAGCAGCCTCAACAGGGCATCGGGTGAAGCTTTCTTT few TRBJ1-1 . TRBV7-2
CASSVLGGVEETQYF TGTGCCAGCAGCGTCCTGGGGGGAGTGGAAGAGACCCAGTACTTC many TRBJ2-5 . TRBV12-3/TRBV12-4
CATSDLGRDNTGELFF TGTGCCACCAGTGATTTGGGCAGGGACAACACCGGGGAGCTGTTTTTT few TRBJ2-2 . TRBV24-1
CASSRQGRTEAFF TGTGCCAGCTCTCGACAGGGTCGCACTGAAGCTTTCTTT . TRBJ1-1 TRBD1 TRBV6-2/TRBV6-3
CASSRRKGDGYTF TGTGCCAGCAGCCGCAGAAAGGGCGACGGCTACACCTTC many TRBJ1-2 . TRBV28
CASSLGSFTDTQYF TGTGCCAGCAGCCTAGGTAGTTTCACAGATACGCAGTATTTT . TRBJ2-3 . TRBV7-2
CASSPGRTSAPYEQYF TGCGCCAGCAGCCCCGGCCGGACTAGCGCTCCCTACGAGCAGTACTTC many TRBJ2-7 TRBD2 TRBV5-1
CASSFYAGDTQYF TGTGCCAGCAGTTTTTACGCGGGAGATACGCAGTATTTT few TRBJ2-3 . TRBV27
CASSVTGTDPNRQYF TGCGCCAGCAGCGTCACCGGGACAGACCCTAATAGGCAGTACTTC . TRBJ2-7 TRBD1 TRBV5-1